The entry below gives a single T cell receptor beta chain sequence along with its context. The data stem from a study of blood T cell repertoires in COVID-19. Study background: Samples came from the United States, Italy and Spain, spanning acute and convalescent COVID-19.

In the original workflow: Reference gene primer amplification gave nucleated cell count estimates. Some clones are missing from TCRdb's copy, which holds only in-frame ones; the method was immunoSEQ multiplex PCR. The DNA was the basis for D and trimming; V, J and clone size are from that table. The table records around 300,000 clones, approximately 86% of them present only once. The origin of this receptor is a woman in her 70s with COVID-19, enrolled during active disease. The specimen sequenced was peripheral blood.

The CDR3 is CASGLVLPGEGLYEQYF. The CDR3 DNA follows: TGTGCTAGTGGTTTGGTACTCCCAGGGGAAGGCCTCTACGAGCAGTACTTC. The rearrangement joins TRBV12-5 to TRBJ2-7, with D possibly matching TRBD1 (6 bases). CDR3 length: 17 residues. Germline lookup yields CDR1 LGHNT and CDR2 FRNRAP. The germline V and J ends were trimmed by 0 bases and 3 bases, with 18 bases remaining between them.